This T cell receptor (beta chain) was retrieved from a study of blood T cells in healthy people across ages. Primers used in a second PCR of about 7 to 12 cycles were a sample-barcoded 5' primer and a J-beta primer mix. TCRdb ran MiXCR on the 5' RACE reads and lists one entry per CDR3 protein. This sample carries over a million distinct CDR3 sequences, under 30% of them seen once, and the ten largest clones take about 0.69%. Germline V gene lookup returns CDR1 DFQATT and CDR2 SNEGSKA (reference sequence). Germline trimming cut 1 base from V and 7 bases from J; bases unmatched to any gene: 10. This CDR3 comprises 15 residues. The same sample was also studied in work on T cells of mothers and their children.

This chain connects TRBV20-1 to TRBJ2-7; 10 bases line up with TRBD2. Sequenced sample: blood. This receptor was taken from a girl aged 2 to 10 in good health. The DNA for the CDR3 is TGCAGTGCTAGAGGGCCTAGCGGGGGACGAGCGGAGCAGTACTTC. Translating gives CSARGPSGGRAEQYF.